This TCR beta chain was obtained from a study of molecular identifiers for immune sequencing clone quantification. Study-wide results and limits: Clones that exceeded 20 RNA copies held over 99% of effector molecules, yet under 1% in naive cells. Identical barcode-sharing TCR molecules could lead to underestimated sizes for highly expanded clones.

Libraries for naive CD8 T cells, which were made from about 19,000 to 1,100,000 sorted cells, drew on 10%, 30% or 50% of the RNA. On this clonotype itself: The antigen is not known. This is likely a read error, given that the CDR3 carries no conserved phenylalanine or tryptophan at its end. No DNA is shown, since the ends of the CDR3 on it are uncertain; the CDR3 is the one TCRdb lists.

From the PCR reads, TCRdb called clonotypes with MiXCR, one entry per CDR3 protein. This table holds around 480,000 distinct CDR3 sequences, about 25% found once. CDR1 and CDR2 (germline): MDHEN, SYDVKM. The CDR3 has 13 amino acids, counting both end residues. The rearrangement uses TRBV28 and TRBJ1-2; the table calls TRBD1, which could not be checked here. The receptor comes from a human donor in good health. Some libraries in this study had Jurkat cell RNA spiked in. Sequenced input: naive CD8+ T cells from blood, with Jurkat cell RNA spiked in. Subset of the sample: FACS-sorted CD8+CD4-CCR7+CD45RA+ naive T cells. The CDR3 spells CASSLWSGLEHTL.